This T cell receptor beta chain appears in the sequencing data of a study of blood T cell repertoires in COVID-19. Study summary: Samples taken during acute and convalescent COVID-19 were collected in the United States, Italy and Spain. The analysed material was cDNA or gDNA that came from T cells, B-cell-depleted T cells, or PBMCs.

Source study methods: Amplifying reference gene primers gave estimates of nucleated cell counts. Measured with immunoSEQ multiplex PCR; TCRdb has only the in-frame clones, and not every one. V, J and clone size are taken as reported in that table, and D and trimming were inferred from the DNA itself. The sample holds a few hundred thousand clones; roughly 84% are singletons and the top ten take roughly 3.1%. The CDR3 runs to 18 residues. Germline CDR1 reads SGHRS; CDR2 reads YFSETQ. Trimming removed 4 bases from V and 2 bases from J, with 22 bases in between. Material for sequencing was peripheral blood. The sequence was collected from a woman aged 18-30 years with acute or convalescent COVID-19. The chain has TRBV5-1 and TRBJ2-1, with D perhaps TRBD1 (5 bases). The CDR3 bases are TGCGCCAGCAGCCCCCGAAAAGGCGTCAGGGTAACCTACAATGAGCAGTTCTTC. It is translated as CASSPRKGVRVTYNEQFF.